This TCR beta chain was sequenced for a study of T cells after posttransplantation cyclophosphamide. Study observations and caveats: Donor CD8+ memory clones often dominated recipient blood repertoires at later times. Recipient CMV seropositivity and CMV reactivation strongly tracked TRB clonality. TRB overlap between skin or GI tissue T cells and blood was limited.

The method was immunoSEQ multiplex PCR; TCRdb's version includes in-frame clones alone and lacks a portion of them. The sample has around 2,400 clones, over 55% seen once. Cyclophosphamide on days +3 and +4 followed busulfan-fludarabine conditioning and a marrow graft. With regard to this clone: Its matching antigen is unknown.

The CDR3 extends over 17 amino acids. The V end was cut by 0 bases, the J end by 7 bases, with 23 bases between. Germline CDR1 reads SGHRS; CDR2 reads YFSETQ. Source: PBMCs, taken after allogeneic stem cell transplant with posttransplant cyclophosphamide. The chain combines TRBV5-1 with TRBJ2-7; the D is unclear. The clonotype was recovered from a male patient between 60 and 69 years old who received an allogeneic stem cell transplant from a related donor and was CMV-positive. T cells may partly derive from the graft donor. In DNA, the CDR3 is TGCGCCAGCAGCTTGGGCCCATCCGGTTTTATCTCCGGGGAGCAGTACTTC. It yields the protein CASSLGPSGFISGEQYF.